One sample yielded the 5 T cell receptor beta chains listed below, sequenced in a study of T cell responses to AZD1222 COVID-19 vaccine. The table came from immunoSEQ multiplex PCR; TCRdb's copy has only in-frame clones and leaves some out. In the table there are 77,000 or so clones, 85% to 90% of which are singletons. The specimen comprised peripheral blood, sampled on day 0 of AZD1222 vaccination. These receptors all come from an adult in good health.

The chain has TRBV5-1 and TRBJ1-1; a possible D gene is TRBD1 (5 bases). V lost 0 bases to trimming and J lost 1 base, with 7 bases between them. The germline V gene has CDR1 SGHRS and CDR2 YFSETQ. There are 14 residues in the CDR3. The CDR3 DNA sequence: TGCGCCAGCAGCTTGGCGGGGCCGAACACTGAAGCTTTCTTT. It yields the protein CASSLAGPNTEAFF.

The genes are TRBV28 and TRBJ1-2; a possible D gene is TRBD1 (6 bases). The CDR3 is 16 residues long. V shed 2 bases and J shed 7 bases, with 20 bases lying between them. Per the germline V gene, CDR1 is MDHEN and CDR2 is SYDVKM. The CDR3 coding sequence is TGTGCCAGCAGTTTAACCGGGACAAAAAACGTTGCTGGCTACACCTTC. Amino acid sequence: CASSLTGTKNVAGYTF.

The V and J genes are TRBV25-1 and TRBJ2-7, with 8 positions matching TRBD2. CDR3 length: 14 residues. V dropped 5 bases and J dropped 5; count of bases not matched to a gene: 8. The germline V gene encodes CDR1 MGHDK and CDR2 SYGVNS. The CDR3 bases are TGTGCCAGCAGTTCGGGGGGGAGCGGTAACGAGCAGTACTTC. Protein: CASSSGGSGNEQYF.

The V gene is TRBV19, the J gene TRBJ1-1; no firm D call. This CDR3 contains 15 residues. Germline CDR1 LNHDA, CDR2 SQIVND (reference sequence). V dropped 4 bases and J dropped 1 base, with 13 bases sitting between them. In nucleotides, the CDR3 is TGTGCCAGTAGTACCCGGTTCTTTACGAACACTGAAGCTTTCTTT. Translated: CASSTRFFTNTEAFF.

V usage is TRBV4-2 and J usage is TRBJ1-1; TRBD1 aligns across 9 bases. Germline lookup yields CDR1 LGHNA and CDR2 YNFKEQ. The junction had 8 bases not matched to a gene; V was cut back by 5 bases and J by 4 bases. The CDR3 covers 15 residues. CDR3 coding DNA: TGTGCCAGCAGCATCGGGGGGGGACAGGGCACTGAAGCTTTCTTT. This sequence encodes CASSIGGGQGTEAFF.